A selection of T cell receptor beta chains follows, all from one sample in a study of cytomegalovirus exposure and HLA in healthy donors. Here immunoSEQ multiplex PCR was the method, and the copy in TCRdb shows in-frame clones only, minus some. The table has 110,000 or so clones, approximately 95% seen once; the top ten hold 0.67%. The sequenced material came from PBMCs. The receptors here all came from a woman between 18 and 29 years old in good health and CMV-seronegative. CDR3s include the opening cysteine and the closing phenylalanine or tryptophan. D genes are given only for firm matches. Some rows mark clone size as missing; the rest say once, few, many or name a class of expanded clone.

once	TRBV14	TRBJ2-2	TRBD1	CASSRWDRGITGELFF	TGTGCCAGCAGCCGCTGGGACAGGGGAATCACCGGGGAGCTGTTTTTT
.	TRBV28	TRBJ1-2	.	CASSFWSANYGYTF	TGTGCCAGCAGTTTTTGGTCAGCTAACTATGGCTACACCTTC
.	TRBV18	TRBJ1-3	.	CASSPSIRNGNTIYF	TGTGCCAGCTCACCAAGTATCAGAAATGGAAACACCATATATTTT
.	TRBV10-1	TRBJ2-3	TRBD1	CASSRTGGTDTQYF	TGCGCCAGCAGTAGGACAGGGGGCACAGATACGCAGTATTTT
few	TRBV2	TRBJ2-3	TRBD2	CASSDQRGFTDTQYF	TGTGCCAGCAGTGACCAGCGGGGGTTCACAGATACGCAGTATTTT
.	TRBV9	TRBJ2-3	TRBD2	CASSVVNGGARDTQYF	TGTGCCAGCAGCGTAGTTAACGGGGGGGCCAGAGATACGCAGTATTTT
.	TRBV18	TRBJ1-2	.	CASSPVDAPPGYGYTF	TGTGCCAGCTCACCAGTTGATGCGCCCCCAGGATATGGCTACACCTTC
.	TRBV28	TRBJ2-2	.	CASEPRLTGELFF	TGTGCCAGCGAGCCCCGACTGACCGGGGAGCTGTTTTTT
.	TRBV11-3	TRBJ1-1	TRBD1	CASSVTGGNTEAFF	TGTGCCAGCAGCGTGACAGGGGGGAACACTGAAGCTTTCTTT
once	TRBV4-3	TRBJ1-4	TRBD1	CASSQARTGVNEKLFF	TGCGCCAGCAGCCAGGCCCGAACAGGGGTTAATGAAAAACTGTTTTTT
.	TRBV9	TRBJ1-5	.	CASRPERPGDQPQHF	TGTGCCAGCAGACCTGAGCGTCCAGGGGATCAGCCCCAGCATTTT
.	TRBV6-1	TRBJ2-3	TRBD2	CASSEYGGITDTQYF	TGTGCCAGCAGTGAGTACGGGGGGATCACAGATACGCAGTATTTT
.	TRBV28	TRBJ1-5	.	CASSLGQAPYSNQPQHF	TGTGCCAGCAGTTTGGGGCAGGCCCCATATAGCAATCAGCCCCAGCATTTT
.	TRBV15	TRBJ2-3	.	CATSRDGGTSTDTQYF	TGTGCCACCAGCAGAGATGGGGGGACTAGCACAGATACGCAGTATTTT
.	TRBV4-2	TRBJ2-3	TRBD2	CASSPIAGGPGDTQYF	TGTGCCAGCAGCCCAATAGCGGGGGGGCCGGGTGATACGCAGTATTTT
.	TRBV5-6	TRBJ2-2	.	CASSLIGVGNTGELFF	TGTGCCAGCAGCTTGATAGGGGTAGGGAACACCGGGGAGCTGTTTTTT
.	TRBV9	TRBJ2-7	.	CASSAAGERYEQYF	TGTGCCAGCAGCGCAGCCGGGGAACGCTACGAGCAGTACTTC
.	TRBV5-1	TRBJ2-3	.	CASSLDGVGSTDTQYF	TGCGCCAGCAGCTTGGATGGAGTAGGAAGCACAGATACGCAGTATTTT
.	TRBV4-3	TRBJ2-7	.	CASSQKLRDYEQYF	TGCGCCAGCAGCCAAAAGCTCAGGGACTACGAGCAGTACTTC
.	TRBV19	TRBJ1-5	.	CASRIIDSSNQPQHF	TGTGCCAGTAGGATAATTGACAGTAGCAATCAGCCCCAGCATTTT
.	TRBV10-3	TRBJ1-5	.	CAISADNSQPQHF	TGTGCCATCAGTGCGGACAACAGTCAGCCCCAGCATTTT
.	TRBV27	TRBJ2-1	.	CASSFRPSYNEQFF	TGTGCCAGCAGTTTCCGGCCTAGTTACAATGAGCAGTTCTTC
.	TRBV7-8	TRBJ2-7	.	CASGRQITYEQYF	TGTGCCAGCGGACGACAGATCACCTACGAGCAGTACTTC
.	TRBV18	TRBJ2-3	.	CASSPGQQPTDTQYF	TGTGCCAGCTCACCAGGACAGCAGCCTACAGATACGCAGTATTTT
.	TRBV28	TRBJ2-7	.	CASSFDTRRQYF	TGTGCCAGCAGTTTCGACACTAGAAGGCAGTACTTC
.	TRBV7-7	TRBJ2-1	.	CASSSSRSSYNEQFF	TGTGCTAGCAGTTCGTCCCGGAGCTCCTACAATGAGCAGTTCTTC
.	TRBV4-3	TRBJ1-2	TRBD1	CASSGRSGQVGYGHTF	TGCGCCAGCAGCGGACGATCAGGACAGGTGGGGTATGGCCACACCTTC
.	TRBV19	TRBJ1-1	.	CASSMSGRNMNTEAFF	TGTGCCAGTAGTATGTCGGGGAGGAATATGAACACTGAAGCTTTCTTT
once	TRBV21-1	TRBJ1-1	.	CASSQLQGHNTEAFF	TGTGCCAGCTCACAACTTCAGGGTCACAACACTGAAGCTTTCTTT
.	TRBV7-8	TRBJ2-5	TRBD2	CASSPSAGGRRETQYF	TGTGCCAGCAGCCCGTCGGCCGGGGGGAGGAGGGAGACCCAGTACTTC
.	TRBV4-1	TRBJ2-3	TRBD2	CASSEWRGGTDTQYF	TGCGCCAGCAGCGAGTGGCGGGGGGGCACAGATACGCAGTATTTT
.	TRBV6-1	TRBJ2-6	.	CASSQGSSGANVLTF	TGTGCCAGCAGCCAGGGGTCCTCTGGGGCCAACGTCCTGACTTTC
.	TRBV7-3	TRBJ2-3	TRBD2	CASSSGAGSDTQYF	TGTGCCAGCAGCTCCGGAGCGGGGTCGGATACGCAGTATTTT
.	TRBV5-6	TRBJ2-7	.	CASSRLGGQGPGNEQYF	TGTGCCAGCAGCCGACTTGGGGGCCAGGGGCCCGGCAACGAGCAGTACTTC
.	TRBV11-2	TRBJ1-2	.	CASSLGQFYGYTF	TGTGCCAGCAGCTTAGGACAGTTCTATGGCTACACCTTC
.	TRBV28	TRBJ2-7	TRBD2	CASSPIPKIAGATYEQYF	TGTGCCAGCAGTCCGATCCCCAAAATAGCGGGGGCGACCTACGAGCAGTACTTC
.	TRBV7-2	TRBJ1-1	.	CASSPGWADTEAFF	TGTGCCAGCAGCCCAGGGTGGGCTGACACTGAAGCTTTCTTT
once	TRBV6-1	TRBJ1-2	TRBD1	CASSEGQGSLYGYTF	TGTGCCAGCAGTGAGGGACAGGGGTCCCTCTATGGCTACACCTTC
.	TRBV27	TRBJ2-7	TRBD2	CASSLEAGIEQYF	TGTGCCAGCAGTTTGGAAGCGGGGATCGAGCAGTACTTC
.	TRBV18	TRBJ2-5	.	CASSTGLGETQYF	TGTGCCAGCTCAACAGGGTTAGGAGAGACCCAGTACTTC
.	TRBV5-1	TRBJ2-1	.	CASSGGESSYNEQFF	TGCGCCAGCAGCGGCGGGGAAAGCTCCTACAATGAGCAGTTCTTC
few	TRBV18	TRBJ1-6	TRBD1	CASSPPGQGSSPLHF	TGTGCCAGCTCACCACCGGGACAGGGGAGTTCACCCCTCCACTTT